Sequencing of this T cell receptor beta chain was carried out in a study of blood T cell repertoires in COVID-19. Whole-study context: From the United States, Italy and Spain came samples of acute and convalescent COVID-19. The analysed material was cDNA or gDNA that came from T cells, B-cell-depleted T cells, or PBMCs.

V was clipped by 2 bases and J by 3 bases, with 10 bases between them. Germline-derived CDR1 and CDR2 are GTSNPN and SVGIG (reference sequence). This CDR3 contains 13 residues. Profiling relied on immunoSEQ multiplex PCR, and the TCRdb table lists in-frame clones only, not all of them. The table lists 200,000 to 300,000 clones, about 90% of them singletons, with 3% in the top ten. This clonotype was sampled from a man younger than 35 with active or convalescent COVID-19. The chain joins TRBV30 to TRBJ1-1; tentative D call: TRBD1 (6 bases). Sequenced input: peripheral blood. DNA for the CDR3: TGTGCCTGGAGTCGCCAGGGGTACACTGAAGCTTTCTTT. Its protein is CAWSRQGYTEAFF. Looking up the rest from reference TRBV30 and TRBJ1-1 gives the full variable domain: SQTIHQWPATLVQPVGSPLSLECTVEGTSNPNLYWYRQAAGRGLQLLFYSVGIGQISSEVPQNLSASRPQDRQFILSSKKLLLSDSGFYLCAWSRQGYTEAFFGQGTRLTVV.